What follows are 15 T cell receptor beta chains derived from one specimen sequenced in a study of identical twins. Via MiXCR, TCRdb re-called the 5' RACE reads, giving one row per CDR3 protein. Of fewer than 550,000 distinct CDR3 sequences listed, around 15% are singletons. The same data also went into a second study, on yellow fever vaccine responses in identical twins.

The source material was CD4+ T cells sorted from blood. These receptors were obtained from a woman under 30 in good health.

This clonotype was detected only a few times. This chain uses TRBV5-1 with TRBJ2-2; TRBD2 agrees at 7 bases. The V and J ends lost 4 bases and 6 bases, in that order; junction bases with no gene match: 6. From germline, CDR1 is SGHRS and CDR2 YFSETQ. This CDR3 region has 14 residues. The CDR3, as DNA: TGCGCCAGCAGCGAAAGACGGGGGGCCGGGGAGCTGTTTTTT. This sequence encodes CASSERRGAGELFF.

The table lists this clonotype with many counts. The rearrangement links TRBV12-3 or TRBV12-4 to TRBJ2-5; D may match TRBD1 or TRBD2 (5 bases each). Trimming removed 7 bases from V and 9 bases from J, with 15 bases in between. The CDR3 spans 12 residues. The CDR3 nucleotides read TGTGCCAGCACCTCGGTAGGGACGGCCCAGTACTTC. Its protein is CASTSVGTAQYF.

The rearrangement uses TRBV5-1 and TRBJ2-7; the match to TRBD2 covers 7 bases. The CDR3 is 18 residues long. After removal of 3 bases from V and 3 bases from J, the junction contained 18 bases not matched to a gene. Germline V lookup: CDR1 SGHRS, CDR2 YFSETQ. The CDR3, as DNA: TGCGCCAGCAGCTGGAATATTGCCGGTAGCGGGCAGGGCTACGAGCAGTACTTC. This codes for CASSWNIAGSGQGYEQYF.

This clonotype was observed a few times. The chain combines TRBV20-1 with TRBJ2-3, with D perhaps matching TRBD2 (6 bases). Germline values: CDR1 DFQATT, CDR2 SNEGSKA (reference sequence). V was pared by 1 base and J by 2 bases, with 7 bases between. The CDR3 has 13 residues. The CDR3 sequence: CSARASVTDTQYF. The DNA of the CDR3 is TGCAGTGCTAGAGCTAGCGTCACAGATACGCAGTATTTT.

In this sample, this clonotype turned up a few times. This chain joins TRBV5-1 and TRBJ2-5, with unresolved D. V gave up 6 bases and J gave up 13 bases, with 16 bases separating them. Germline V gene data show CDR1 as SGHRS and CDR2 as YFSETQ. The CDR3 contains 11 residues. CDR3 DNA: TGCGCCAGCAAACCCCCGAAGCGATGGTACTTC. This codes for CASKPPKRWYF.

CDR3 loop: CASSPSIGGNNEQFF. CDR3 bases: TGTGCCAGCAGCCCATCCATTGGAGGGAACAATGAGCAGTTCTTC. The V and J genes are TRBV11-2 and TRBJ2-1; TRBD2 might be the D (6 bases). V lost 5 bases and J 5 bases, leaving 16 bases between the germline ends. The CDR3 totals 15 residues. Germline CDR1 is SGHAT and CDR2 is FQNNGV.

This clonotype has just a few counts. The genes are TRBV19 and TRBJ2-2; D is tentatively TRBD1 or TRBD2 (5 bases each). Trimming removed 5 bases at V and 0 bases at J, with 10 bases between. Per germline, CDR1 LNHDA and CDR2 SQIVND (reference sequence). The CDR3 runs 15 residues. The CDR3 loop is CASSWDHSNTGELFF. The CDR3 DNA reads TGTGCCAGTAGTTGGGACCACTCGAACACCGGGGAGCTGTTTTTT.

The CDR3 spells CATSDLARTDTQYF. The DNA for the CDR3 is TGTGCCACCAGTGATTTGGCACGCACAGATACGCAGTATTTT. The chain links TRBV24-1 to TRBJ2-3; D gene unclear. The CDR3 has 14 residues. Germline CDR1 is KGHDR and CDR2 is SFDVKD. The V gene lost 0 bases and the J gene lost 1 base, with 4 bases spanning the gap.

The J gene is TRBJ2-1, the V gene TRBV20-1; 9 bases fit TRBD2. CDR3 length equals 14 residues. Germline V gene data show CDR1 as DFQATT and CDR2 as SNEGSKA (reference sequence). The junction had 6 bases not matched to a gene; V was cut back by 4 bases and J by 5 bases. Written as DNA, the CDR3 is TGCAGTGCTACGCGGGGGGGGAGCGACAATGAGCAGTTCTTC. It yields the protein CSATRGGSDNEQFF.

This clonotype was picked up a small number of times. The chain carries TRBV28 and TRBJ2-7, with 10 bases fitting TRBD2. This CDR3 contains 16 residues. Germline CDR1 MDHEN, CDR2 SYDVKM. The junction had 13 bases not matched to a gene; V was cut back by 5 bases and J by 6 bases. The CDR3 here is CASSLFTSGKAGEQYF. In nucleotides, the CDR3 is TGTGCCAGCAGTCTCTTTACTAGCGGGAAGGCGGGCGAGCAGTACTTC.

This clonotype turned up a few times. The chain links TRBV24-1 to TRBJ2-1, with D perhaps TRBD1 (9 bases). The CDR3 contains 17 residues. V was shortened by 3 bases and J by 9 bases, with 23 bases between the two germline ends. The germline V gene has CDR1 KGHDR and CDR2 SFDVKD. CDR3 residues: CATSDVGGDRVQGEQFF. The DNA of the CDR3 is TGTGCCACCAGTGATGTCGGGGGGGACAGGGTACAGGGTGAGCAGTTCTTC.

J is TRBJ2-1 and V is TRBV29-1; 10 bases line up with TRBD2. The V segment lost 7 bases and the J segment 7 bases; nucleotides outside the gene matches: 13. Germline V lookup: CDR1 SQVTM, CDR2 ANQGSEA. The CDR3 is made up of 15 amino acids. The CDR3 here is CSGLAGVDVLNEQFF. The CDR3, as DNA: TGCAGCGGGCTAGCGGGAGTGGATGTTTTAAATGAGCAGTTCTTC.

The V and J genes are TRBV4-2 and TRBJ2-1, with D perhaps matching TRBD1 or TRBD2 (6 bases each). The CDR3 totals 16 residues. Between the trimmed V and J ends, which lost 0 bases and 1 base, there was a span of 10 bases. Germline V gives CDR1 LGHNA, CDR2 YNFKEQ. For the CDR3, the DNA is TGTGCCAGCAGCCAAGATGAAGGGGGGTCCTACAATGAGCAGTTCTTC. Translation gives CASSQDEGGSYNEQFF.

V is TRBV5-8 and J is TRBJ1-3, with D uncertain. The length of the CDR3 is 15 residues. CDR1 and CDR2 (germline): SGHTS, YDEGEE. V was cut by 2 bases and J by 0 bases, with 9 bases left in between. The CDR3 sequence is CASSFPGSSGNTIYF. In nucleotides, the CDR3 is TGTGCCAGCAGCTTCCCGGGAAGCTCTGGAAACACCATATATTTT.

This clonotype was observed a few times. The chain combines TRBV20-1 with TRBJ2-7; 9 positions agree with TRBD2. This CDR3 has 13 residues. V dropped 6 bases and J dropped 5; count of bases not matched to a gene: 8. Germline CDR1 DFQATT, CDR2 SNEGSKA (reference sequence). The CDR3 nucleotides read TGCAGTGCCTTCCGGGGACTAGCTGACGAGCAGTACTTC. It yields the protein CSAFRGLADEQYF.